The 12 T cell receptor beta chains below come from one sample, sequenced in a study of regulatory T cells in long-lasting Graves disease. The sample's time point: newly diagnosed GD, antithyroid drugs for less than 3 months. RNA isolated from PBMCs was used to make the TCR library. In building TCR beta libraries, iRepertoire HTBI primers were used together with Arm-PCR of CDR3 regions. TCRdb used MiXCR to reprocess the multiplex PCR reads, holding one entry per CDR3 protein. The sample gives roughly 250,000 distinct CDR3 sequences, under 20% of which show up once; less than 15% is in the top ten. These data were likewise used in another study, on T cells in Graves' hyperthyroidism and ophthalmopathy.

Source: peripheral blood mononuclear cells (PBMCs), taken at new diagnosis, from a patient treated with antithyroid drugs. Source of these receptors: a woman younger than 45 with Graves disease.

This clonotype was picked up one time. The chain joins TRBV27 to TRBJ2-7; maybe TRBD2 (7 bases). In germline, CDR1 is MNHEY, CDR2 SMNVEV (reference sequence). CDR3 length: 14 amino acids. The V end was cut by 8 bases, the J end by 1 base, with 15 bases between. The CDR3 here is CASRGLAVSYEQYF. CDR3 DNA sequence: TGTGCCAGCCGGGGGCTAGCGGTATCCTACGAGCAGTACTTC.

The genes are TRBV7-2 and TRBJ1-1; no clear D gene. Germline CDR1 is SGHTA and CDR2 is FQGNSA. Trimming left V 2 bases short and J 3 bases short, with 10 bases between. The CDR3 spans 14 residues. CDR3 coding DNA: TGTGCCAGCAGCTTAATTGTTGGGTACACTGAAGCTTTCTTT. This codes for CASSLIVGYTEAFF.

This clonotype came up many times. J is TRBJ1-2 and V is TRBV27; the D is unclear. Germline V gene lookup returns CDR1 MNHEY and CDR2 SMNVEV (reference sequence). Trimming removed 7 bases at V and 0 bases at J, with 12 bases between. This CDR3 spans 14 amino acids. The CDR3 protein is CASKPSQANYGYTF. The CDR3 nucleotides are TGTGCCAGCAAACCCTCGCAGGCTAACTATGGCTACACCTTC.

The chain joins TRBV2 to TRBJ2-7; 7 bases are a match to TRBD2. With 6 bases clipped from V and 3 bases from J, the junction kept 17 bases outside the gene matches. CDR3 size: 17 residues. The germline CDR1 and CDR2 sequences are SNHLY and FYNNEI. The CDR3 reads CASSPQTPAGIVYEQYF. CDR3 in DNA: TGTGCCAGCAGCCCTCAGACCCCAGCGGGGATCGTCTACGAGCAGTACTTC.

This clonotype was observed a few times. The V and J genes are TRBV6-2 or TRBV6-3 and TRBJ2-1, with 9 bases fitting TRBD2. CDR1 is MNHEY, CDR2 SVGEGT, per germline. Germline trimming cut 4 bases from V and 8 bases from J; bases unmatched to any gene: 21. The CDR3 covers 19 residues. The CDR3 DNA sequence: TGTGCCAGCAGTTGCGGGGGGTTGAGTGGCGGGGGGGCCCTGGATGAGCAGTTCTTC. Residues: CASSCGGLSGGGALDEQFF.

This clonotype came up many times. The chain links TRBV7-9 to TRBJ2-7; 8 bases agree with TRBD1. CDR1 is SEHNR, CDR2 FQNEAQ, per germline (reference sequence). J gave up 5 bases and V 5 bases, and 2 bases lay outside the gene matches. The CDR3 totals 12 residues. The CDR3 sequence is CASSRTGNEQYF. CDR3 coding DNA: TGTGCCAGCAGCCGGACAGGGAACGAGCAGTACTTC. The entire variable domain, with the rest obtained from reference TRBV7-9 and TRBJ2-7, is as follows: DTGVSQNPRHKITKRGQNVTFRCDPISEHNRLYWYRQTLGQGPEFLTYFQNEAQLEKSRLLSDRFSAERPKGSFSTLEIQRTEQGDSAMYLCASSRTGNEQYFGPGTRLTVT.

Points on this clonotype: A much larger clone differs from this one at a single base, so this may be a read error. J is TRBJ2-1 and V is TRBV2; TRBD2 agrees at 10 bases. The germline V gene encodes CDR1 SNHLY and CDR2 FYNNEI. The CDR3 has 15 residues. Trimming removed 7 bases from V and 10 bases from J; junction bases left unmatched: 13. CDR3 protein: CASIPTSGSLHEQFF. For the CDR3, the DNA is TGTGCCAGCATCCCGACTAGCGGGTCCCTCCACGAGCAGTTCTTC.

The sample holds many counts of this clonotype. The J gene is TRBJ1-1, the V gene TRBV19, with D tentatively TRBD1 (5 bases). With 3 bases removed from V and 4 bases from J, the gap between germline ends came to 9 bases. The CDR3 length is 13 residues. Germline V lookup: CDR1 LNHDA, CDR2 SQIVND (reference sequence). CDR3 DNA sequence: TGTGCCAGTAGTATTTGGGGGAGCACTGAAGCTTTCTTT. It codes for CASSIWGSTEAFF.

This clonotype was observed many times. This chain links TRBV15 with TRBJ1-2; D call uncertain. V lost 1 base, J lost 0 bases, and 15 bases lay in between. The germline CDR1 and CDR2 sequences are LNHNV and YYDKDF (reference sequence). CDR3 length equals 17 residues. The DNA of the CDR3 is TGTGCCACCAGCAGAGGGCAACCCAAGTCTCCTAACTATGGCTACACCTTC. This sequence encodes CATSRGQPKSPNYGYTF.

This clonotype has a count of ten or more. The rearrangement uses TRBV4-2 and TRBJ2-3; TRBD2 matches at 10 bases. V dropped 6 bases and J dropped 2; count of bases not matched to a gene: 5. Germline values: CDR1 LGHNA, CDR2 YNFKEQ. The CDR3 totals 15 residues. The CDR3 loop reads CASSTSGDSTDTQYF. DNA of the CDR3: TGTGCCAGCAGTACTAGCGGGGATTCCACAGATACGCAGTATTTT.

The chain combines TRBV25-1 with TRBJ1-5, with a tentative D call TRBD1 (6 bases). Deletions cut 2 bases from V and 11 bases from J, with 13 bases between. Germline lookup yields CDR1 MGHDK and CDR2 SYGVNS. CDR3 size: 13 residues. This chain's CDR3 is CASSEGTRGAQHF. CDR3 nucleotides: TGTGCCAGCAGTGAAGGGACAAGGGGGGCCCAGCATTTT.

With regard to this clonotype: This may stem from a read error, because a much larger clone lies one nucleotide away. The CDR3 DNA sequence: TGCAGTGCCGGAATGAACACTGAAGCTTTCTTT. Its protein is CSAGMNTEAFF. The genes are TRBV20-1 and TRBJ1-1; no clear D. Germline V gives CDR1 DFQATT, CDR2 SNEGSKA (reference sequence). V was cut by 6 bases and J by 0 bases, with 5 bases left in between. The CDR3 runs 11 residues.